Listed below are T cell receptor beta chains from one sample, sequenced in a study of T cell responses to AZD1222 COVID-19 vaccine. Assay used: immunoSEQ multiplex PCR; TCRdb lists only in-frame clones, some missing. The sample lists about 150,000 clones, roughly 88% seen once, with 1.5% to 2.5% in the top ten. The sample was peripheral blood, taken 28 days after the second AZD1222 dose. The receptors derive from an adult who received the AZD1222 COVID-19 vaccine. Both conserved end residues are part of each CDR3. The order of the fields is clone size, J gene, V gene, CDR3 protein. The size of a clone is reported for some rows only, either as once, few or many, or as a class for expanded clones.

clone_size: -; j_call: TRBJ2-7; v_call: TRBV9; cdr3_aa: CASSLAGGPPYEQYF
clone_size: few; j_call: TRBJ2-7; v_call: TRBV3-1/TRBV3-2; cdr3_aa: CASSQYIGVYEQYF
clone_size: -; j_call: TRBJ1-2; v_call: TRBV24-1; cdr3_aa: CATSDYETGGNYGYTF
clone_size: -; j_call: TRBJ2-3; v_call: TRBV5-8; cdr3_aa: CASSGSSGRATDTQYF
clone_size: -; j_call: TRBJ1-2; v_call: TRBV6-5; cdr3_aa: CASSYVQGSNYGYTF
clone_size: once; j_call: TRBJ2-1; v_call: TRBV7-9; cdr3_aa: CASSEGLAGNEQFF
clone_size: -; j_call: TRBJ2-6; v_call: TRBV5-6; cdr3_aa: CASGRGSGANVLTF
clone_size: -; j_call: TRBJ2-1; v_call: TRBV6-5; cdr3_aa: CASRKGYNEQFF
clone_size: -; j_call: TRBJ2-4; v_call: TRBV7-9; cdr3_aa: CASSSGRGPSKNIQYF
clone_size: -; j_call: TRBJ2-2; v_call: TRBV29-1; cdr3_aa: CSVASGGNTGELFF
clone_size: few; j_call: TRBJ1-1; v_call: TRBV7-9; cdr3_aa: CASSLALAGNTEAFF
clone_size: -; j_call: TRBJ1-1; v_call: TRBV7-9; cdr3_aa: CASTPLVRDTEAFF
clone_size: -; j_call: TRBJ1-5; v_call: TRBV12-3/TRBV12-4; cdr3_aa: CASRTGQAQPQHF
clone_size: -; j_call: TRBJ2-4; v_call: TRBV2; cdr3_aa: CASTQSLPKNIQYF
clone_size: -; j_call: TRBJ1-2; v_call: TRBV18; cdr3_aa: CASSPEGSYGYTF
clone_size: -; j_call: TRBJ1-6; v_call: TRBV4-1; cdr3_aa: CASSQGLGVLNSPLHF
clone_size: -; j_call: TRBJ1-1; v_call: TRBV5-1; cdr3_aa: CASSLTASTITEAFF
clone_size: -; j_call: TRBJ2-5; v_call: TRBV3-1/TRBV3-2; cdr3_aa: CASSQDWETQYF
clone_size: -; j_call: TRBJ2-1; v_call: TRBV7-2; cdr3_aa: CASSFKETGLNEQFF
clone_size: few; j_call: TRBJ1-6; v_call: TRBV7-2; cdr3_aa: CASSLQGLEFSPLHF
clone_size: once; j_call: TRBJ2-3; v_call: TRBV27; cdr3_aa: CASSLRVDQVGTDTQYF
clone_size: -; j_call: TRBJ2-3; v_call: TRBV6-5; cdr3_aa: CASRRGQAPDTQYF
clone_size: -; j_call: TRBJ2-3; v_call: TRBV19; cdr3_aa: CASSKVRGADTQYF
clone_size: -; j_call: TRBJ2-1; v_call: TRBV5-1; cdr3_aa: CASGVDSYNEQFF
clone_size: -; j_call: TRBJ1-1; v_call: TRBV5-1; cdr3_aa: CASSLEQGKTEAFF
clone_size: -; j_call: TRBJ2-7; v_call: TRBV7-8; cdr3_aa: CASSPRRAGAYEQYF
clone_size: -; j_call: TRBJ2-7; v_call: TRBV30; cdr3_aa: CAWSRFQGYEQYF
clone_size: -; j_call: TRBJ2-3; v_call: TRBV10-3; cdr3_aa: CAISAGRSTDTQYF
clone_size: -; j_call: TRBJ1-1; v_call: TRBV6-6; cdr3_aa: CASSYANPWSWTEAFF
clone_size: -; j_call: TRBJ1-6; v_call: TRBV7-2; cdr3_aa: CASSFWTGSDSPLHF
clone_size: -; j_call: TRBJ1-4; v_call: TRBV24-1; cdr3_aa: CARIRGQFKLRLFF
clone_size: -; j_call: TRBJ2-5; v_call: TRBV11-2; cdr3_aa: CASSQTSGGVRETQYF
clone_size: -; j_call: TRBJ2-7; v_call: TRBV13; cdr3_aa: CASSTRDSLTSPAAGQYF